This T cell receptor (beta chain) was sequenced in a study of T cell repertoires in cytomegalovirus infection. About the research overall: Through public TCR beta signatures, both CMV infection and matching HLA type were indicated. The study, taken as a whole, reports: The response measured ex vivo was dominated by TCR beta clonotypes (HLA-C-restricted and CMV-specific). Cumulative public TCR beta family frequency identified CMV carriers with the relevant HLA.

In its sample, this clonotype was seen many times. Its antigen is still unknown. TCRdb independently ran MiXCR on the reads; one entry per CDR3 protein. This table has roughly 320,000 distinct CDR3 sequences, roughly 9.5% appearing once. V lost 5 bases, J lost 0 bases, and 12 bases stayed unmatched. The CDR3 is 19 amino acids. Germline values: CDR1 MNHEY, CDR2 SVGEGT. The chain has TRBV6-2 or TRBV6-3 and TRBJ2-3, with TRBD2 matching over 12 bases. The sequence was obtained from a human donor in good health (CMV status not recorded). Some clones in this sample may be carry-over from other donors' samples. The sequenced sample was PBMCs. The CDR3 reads CASSRLAGALGGSTDTQYF. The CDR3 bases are TGTGCCAGCAGTCGACTAGCGGGAGCTCTCGGGGGAAGCACAGATACGCAGTATTTT.